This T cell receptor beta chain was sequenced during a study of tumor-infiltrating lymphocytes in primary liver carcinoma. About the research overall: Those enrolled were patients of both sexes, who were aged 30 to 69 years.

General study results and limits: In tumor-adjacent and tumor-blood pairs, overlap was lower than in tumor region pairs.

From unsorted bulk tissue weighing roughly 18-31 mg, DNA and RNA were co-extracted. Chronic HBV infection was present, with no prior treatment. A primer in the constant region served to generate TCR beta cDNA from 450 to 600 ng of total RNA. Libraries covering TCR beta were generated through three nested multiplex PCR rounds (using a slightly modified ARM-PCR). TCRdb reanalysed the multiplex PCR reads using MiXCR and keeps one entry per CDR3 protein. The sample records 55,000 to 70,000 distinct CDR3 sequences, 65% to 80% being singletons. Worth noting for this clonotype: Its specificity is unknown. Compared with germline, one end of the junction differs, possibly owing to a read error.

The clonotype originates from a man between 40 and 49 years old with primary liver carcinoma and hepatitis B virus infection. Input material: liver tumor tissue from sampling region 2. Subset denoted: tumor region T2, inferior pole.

The CDR3 reads CATRASGRYERYF. The CDR3, as DNA: TGTGCCACCCGGGCTAGCGGCAGATACGAGCGGTACTTC. V usage is TRBV6-2 or TRBV6-3 and J usage is TRBJ2-7, with 7 bases identical to TRBD2. The CDR3 is 13 residues long. From germline, CDR1 is MNHEY and CDR2 SVGEGT.